The next 24 T cell receptor beta chains were all read from a single sample in a study of T cells in Graves' hyperthyroidism and ophthalmopathy. Researchers took RNA transcripts and amplified the TCR beta CDR3 regions from them. Using the HTBI primer set, a first-round RT-PCR was run on the TCR CDR3. MiXCR, run by TCRdb on the multiplex PCR reads, gives a single entry per CDR3 protein. The sample contains roughly 170,000 distinct CDR3 sequences, more than 15% of which appear only once. Sequencing was carried out using blood. Receptors originate from a woman between 50 and 59 years old with Graves' hyperthyroidism.

The V and J genes are TRBV5-1 and TRBJ2-7; 9 positions match TRBD2. Germline V lookup: CDR1 SGHRS, CDR2 YFSETQ. The CDR3 has 15 residues. Losses at the gene ends were 3 bases for V and 4 bases for J; bases not matched to a gene: 8. The CDR3 bases are TGCGCCAGCAGCTACTCCGGGACTAGCATGTACGAGCAGTACTTC. Protein sequence: CASSYSGTSMYEQYF.

The chain carries TRBV28 and TRBJ1-6; TRBD1 is a possible D gene (5 bases). Germline V gives CDR1 MDHEN, CDR2 SYDVKM. V was trimmed by 6 bases and J by 1 base, leaving 13 bases between them. CDR3 length: 16 amino acids. CDR3 sequence: CASSFPGTSYNSPLHF. The CDR3 DNA reads TGTGCCAGCAGCTTCCCGGGGACGTCCTATAATTCACCCCTCCACTTT.

This clonotype was counted at least ten times. The DNA of the CDR3 is TGTGCCAGCAGCTTAACAGGGGCCTCCTACGAGCAGTACTTC. Protein sequence: CASSLTGASYEQYF. The chain couples TRBV7-3 to TRBJ2-7; weak D call: TRBD1 (5 bases). The CDR3 covers 14 residues. Germline CDR1 reads SGHTA; CDR2 reads FQGTGA. Trimming shortened V by 0 bases and J by 0 bases, and 6 bases separated the two germline ends.

This clonotype was found many times. The chain recombines TRBV2 with TRBJ1-6; tentative D call: TRBD1 (6 bases). CDR3 length: 15 residues. The V and J ends lost 4 bases and 8 bases respectively, with 15 bases between them. Per the germline V gene, CDR1 is SNHLY and CDR2 is FYNNEI. The CDR3 nucleotides are TGTGCCAGCAGTGCCCACAGGGTGTCTGATTCACCCCTCCACTTT. Its translation is CASSAHRVSDSPLHF. The whole variable domain, remainder taken from reference TRBV2 and TRBJ1-6, is EPEVTQTPSHQVTQMGQEVILRCVPISNHLYFYWYRQILGQKVEFLVSFYNNEISEKSEIFDDQFSVERPDGSNFTLKIRSTKLEDSAMYFCASSAHRVSDSPLHFGNGTRLTVT.

This clonotype was counted ten times or more. The chain combines TRBV20-1 with TRBJ1-2; TRBD1 might be the D (6 bases). Trimming removed 6 bases from V and 2 bases from J, with 19 bases in between. Germline assignment: CDR1 DFQATT and CDR2 SNEGSKA (reference sequence). The CDR3 contains 15 residues. The CDR3 sequence: CSAGGAGPSNYGYTF. CDR3 in DNA: TGCAGTGCGGGGGGGGCTGGGCCCTCCAACTATGGCTACACCTTC.

This clonotype has a count of ten or more. The chain couples TRBV7-9 to TRBJ2-3; 7 bases line up with TRBD2. V shed 5 bases, J shed 5 bases, and the junction held 10 bases outside the gene matches. Germline V CDR1 and CDR2: SEHNR, FQNEAQ (reference sequence). The length of the CDR3 is 15 residues. The CDR3 protein is CASSPRLAKGDTQYF. CDR3 DNA: TGTGCCAGCAGCCCACGACTAGCCAAGGGAGATACGCAGTATTTT.

Notes on this clonotype: A read error may explain this, as a much larger clone is one base away. The CDR3 does not close with the conserved phenylalanine or tryptophan, likely indicating a read error. The J gene is TRBJ1-1, the V gene TRBV5-4; D remains ambiguous. The V end lost 5 bases, the J end lost 0 bases, and 8 bases lay between the germline ends. CDR3 length: 13 residues. Looked up from germline, CDR1 is SGHNT and CDR2 is YYREEE (reference sequence). CDR3 bases: TGTGCCAGCAGACCAGACCTGAACACTGAAGCTTTCCTT. Its protein is CASRPDLNTEAFL.

This clonotype was recorded many times. V gene TRBV15 combines with J gene TRBJ2-5; TRBD1 matches 9 bases. Germline loops: CDR1 LNHNV, CDR2 YYDKDF (reference sequence). V shed 3 bases and J 2 bases; nucleotides not matched to a gene: 7. The CDR3 extends over 16 amino acids. The CDR3 DNA is TGTGCCACCAGCAGGGGGTCGACAGGGGGTCAAGAGACCCAGTACTTC. Its protein product is CATSRGSTGGQETQYF.

This clonotype was observed at least ten times. The chain recombines TRBV6-1 with TRBJ2-2, with 8 bases fitting TRBD1. CDR1 and CDR2 from the germline V gene are MNHNS and SASEGT. J lost 4 bases, V lost 6 bases, and 4 bases had no gene match. The CDR3 sequence is 14 residues long. CDR3 DNA: TGTGCCAGCAGAAGGACAGGGAGCACCGGGGAGCTGTTTTTT. Its protein is CASRRTGSTGELFF.

This clonotype was counted ten times or more. The gene calls are TRBV5-1 and TRBJ2-2, with TRBD2 matching 8 bases. Trimming at V came to 3 bases and at J to 5 bases, leaving 6 bases not matched to a gene. Per the germline V gene, CDR1 is SGHRS and CDR2 is YFSETQ. This CDR3 is built from 15 residues. The CDR3 protein is CASSYTSGRTGELFF. CDR3 nucleotides: TGCGCCAGCAGCTATACTAGCGGACGAACCGGGGAGCTGTTTTTT.

This clonotype was observed a handful of times. A much more abundant neighbour one base away suggests this may be a read error. CDR3: CASSHSEGTEAFF. CDR3 nucleotide sequence: TGTGCCAGCAGCCACTCCGAGGGCACTGAAGCTTTCTTT. The rearrangement joins TRBV4-2 to TRBJ1-1; D is unresolved. Per the germline V gene, CDR1 is LGHNA and CDR2 is YNFKEQ. Trimming shortened V by 3 bases and J by 4 bases, and 9 bases separated the two germline ends. The CDR3 loop spans 13 amino acids.

The DNA of the CDR3 is TGTGCCAGCAGCGTAGGCGGGAGTAGAAACAATGAGCAGTTCTTC. Translation gives CASSVGGSRNNEQFF. The chain is built from TRBV9 and TRBJ2-1; 7 positions agree with TRBD2. The CDR3 is 15 amino acids. Looked up from germline, CDR1 is SGDLS and CDR2 is YYNGEE. The trim removed 0 bases at V and 5 bases at J, leaving 5 bases unmatched.

The genes are TRBV28 and TRBJ1-1; no reliable D call. The CDR3 is 12 residues long. Trimming left V 4 bases short and J 3 bases short, with 6 bases between. The germline V gene has CDR1 MDHEN and CDR2 SYDVKM. CDR3 sequence reads: CASSSIHTEAFF. CDR3 DNA sequence: TGTGCCAGCAGTTCAATCCACACTGAAGCTTTCTTT.

The genes are TRBV5-1 and TRBJ2-2; the D gene could be TRBD1 or TRBD2 (6 bases each). The V and J ends lost 6 bases and 0 bases respectively, with 15 bases between them. The CDR3 is 16 amino acids. CDR1 is SGHRS, CDR2 YFSETQ, per germline. CDR3 protein: CASNEGGLANTGELFF. The CDR3 nucleotides read TGCGCCAGCAATGAGGGGGGCCTAGCGAACACCGGGGAGCTGTTTTTT. The full variable domain, in which reference TRBV5-1 and TRBJ2-2 provide the parts outside the CDR3, is KAGVTQTPRYLIKTRGQQVTLSCSPISGHRSVSWYQQTPGQGLQFLFEYFSETQRNKGNFPGRFSGRQFSNSRSEMNVSTLELGDSALYLCASNEGGLANTGELFFGEGSRLTVL.

This chain connects TRBV27 to TRBJ2-7, with D perhaps given as TRBD1 or TRBD2 (6 bases each). The CDR3 length is 16 residues. The germline V and J ends were trimmed by 4 bases and 3 bases, with 19 bases remaining between them. The germline CDR1 and CDR2 sequences are MNHEY and SMNVEV (reference sequence). CDR3: CASSSGAWQGSYEQYF. Written as DNA, the CDR3 is TGTGCCAGCAGTTCGGGGGCTTGGCAGGGGAGCTACGAGCAGTACTTC.

The rearrangement links TRBV20-1 to TRBJ1-2; unclear D gene. This CDR3 comprises 13 residues. Trimming took 3 bases from V and 7 from J, leaving 15 bases between them. CDR1 is DFQATT and CDR2 is SNEGSKA in the germline V gene (reference sequence). The CDR3: CSASKPGGVGYTF. The CDR3 bases are TGCAGTGCTAGCAAACCGGGAGGAGTTGGCTACACCTTC.

This clonotype was picked up many times. The rearrangement links TRBV7-2 to TRBJ2-5; D may be TRBD1 or TRBD2 (7 bases each). The V end lost 1 base, the J end lost 5 bases, and 14 bases lay between the germline ends. CDR1 is SGHTA, CDR2 FQGNSA, per germline. The CDR3 has 15 residues. As DNA, the CDR3 is TGTGCCAGCAGCTTAGACGGCAGGGGGGGCGAGACCCAGTACTTC. It is translated as CASSLDGRGGETQYF. Variable domain in full (rest from reference TRBV7-2 and TRBJ2-5): GAGVSQSPSNKVTEKGKDVELRCDPISGHTALYWYRQSLGQGLEFLIYFQGNSAPDKSGLPSDRFSAERTGGSVSTLTIQRTQQEDSAVYLCASSLDGRGGETQYFGPGTRLLVL.

This clonotype was recorded a few times. The rearrangement joins TRBV5-1 to TRBJ1-1; 8 bases map to TRBD1. The CDR3 length is 18 residues. The J segment lost 3 bases and the V segment lost 0 bases, leaving 13 bases of the junction unmatched. Germline CDR1 and CDR2: SGHRS and YFSETQ. The CDR3 region has the DNA TGCGCCAGCAGCTTGGTGCCACTTTACAGGGGGAGAGACACTGAAGCTTTCTTT. Its translation: CASSLVPLYRGRDTEAFF.

This clonotype was observed many times. The chain has TRBV7-2 and TRBJ2-7, with D possibly TRBD2 on 7 matching bases. From germline, CDR1 is SGHTA and CDR2 FQGNSA. Trimming cost V 6 bases and J 3 bases, with 18 bases left between them. The CDR3 is 15 residues long. This CDR3 reads CASRSVRGALYEQYF. CDR3 coding DNA: TGTGCCAGCAGAAGTGTCCGGGGGGCCCTCTACGAGCAGTACTTC.

The V and J genes are TRBV4-2 and TRBJ1-1; D may be TRBD1 (6 bases). The germline V gene encodes CDR1 LGHNA and CDR2 YNFKEQ. This CDR3 has 16 residues. V was clipped by 3 bases and J by 0 bases, with 14 bases between them. CDR3 in amino acids: CASSQRLRGLNTEAFF. The CDR3 nucleotides are TGTGCCAGCAGCCAGCGCTTACGGGGGCTGAACACTGAAGCTTTCTTT.

Regarding this clonotype: Being one base from a much bigger clone, this may be a read error. The chain recombines TRBV28 with TRBJ1-6; D not certain. From germline, CDR1 is MDHEN and CDR2 SYDVKM. The CDR3 totals 15 residues. The CDR3 region is CTSTSTETPNSPLHF. As DNA, the CDR3 is TGTACCAGCACCTCAACCGAGACCCCTAATTCACCCCTCCACTTT.

This clonotype was seen at least ten times. The chain recombines TRBV20-1 with TRBJ2-1; TRBD2 aligns across 8 bases. V gave up 3 bases and J gave up 0 bases; unmatched junction bases: 13. The CDR3 has 18 amino acids. Germline CDR1 is DFQATT and CDR2 is SNEGSKA (reference sequence). The CDR3 nucleotides read TGCAGTGCTAGCGGTCTAGCGGGCTACCACCCCTCCTACAATGAGCAGTTCTTC. Amino acids: CSASGLAGYHPSYNEQFF.

Of note for this clonotype: This sequence may be a read error, since a much larger clone differs from it by one base. The CDR3 DNA sequence: TGCGCCAGCAGCCAAGATGCCGCGGCAGAGTTGGATCAGCCCCAGCATTTT. It codes for CASSQDAAAELDQPQHF. The rearrangement joins TRBV4-3 to TRBJ1-5; D unresolved. The CDR3 covers 17 residues. Trimming left V 0 bases short and J 5 bases short, with 17 bases between. The germline V gene encodes CDR1 LGHNA and CDR2 YSLEER.

Many counts were recorded for this clonotype. J is TRBJ1-1 and V is TRBV24-1, with TRBD1 as a possible D gene (6 bases). The germline V gene has CDR1 KGHDR and CDR2 SFDVKD. The CDR3 runs to 13 residues. The ends were cut back, 4 bases at V and 8 bases at J, with 13 bases in the middle. The DNA for the CDR3 is TGTGCCACCAGTGACCTTGGACAGACAGAAGCTTTCTTT. Protein product: CATSDLGQTEAFF.